The entry that follows covers one T cell receptor beta chain sequence. As yet, its antigen is unknown. The data were obtained in a study of T cells expressing NK-cell markers. Study observations and caveats: In several donors, these clonotypes also led the CD3+CD56-NKG2C+ fraction. The contribution of dominant NKG2C+ clonotypes to CD8+ T cells in about 6 donors was roughly 1.0-7.0%.

In generating TCR beta cDNA, 5'RACE template switching with UMIs was used. One entry per CDR3 protein, without DNA, is what TCRdb gives after re-calling the 5' RACE reads. The sample includes about 260,000 distinct CDR3 sequences. The CDR3 totals 13 residues. CDR1 and CDR2 from the germline V gene are WNHNN and SYGVQD (reference sequence). This TCR came from a woman between 18 and 70 years old in good health. The gene calls are TRBV10-1 and TRBJ1-6; TCRdb names TRBD1, which stays unverified in the absence of DNA. The material sequenced was blood T cells: a sorted CD56 or NKG2C T cell subset, CD4+ or CD8+ T cells, or bulk PBMC T cells (not recorded which). CDR3 region: CASSGRADSPLHF.